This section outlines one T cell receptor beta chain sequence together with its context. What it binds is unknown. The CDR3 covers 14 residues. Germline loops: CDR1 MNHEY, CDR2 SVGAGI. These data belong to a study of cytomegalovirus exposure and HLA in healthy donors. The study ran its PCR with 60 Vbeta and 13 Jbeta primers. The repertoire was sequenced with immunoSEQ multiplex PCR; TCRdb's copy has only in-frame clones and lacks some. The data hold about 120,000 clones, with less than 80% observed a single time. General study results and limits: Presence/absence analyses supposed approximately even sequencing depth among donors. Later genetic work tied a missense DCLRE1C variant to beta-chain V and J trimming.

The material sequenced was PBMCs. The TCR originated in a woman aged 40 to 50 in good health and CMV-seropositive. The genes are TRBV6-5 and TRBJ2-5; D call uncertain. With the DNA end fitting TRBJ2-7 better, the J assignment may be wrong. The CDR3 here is CASSYSRPPYEQYF. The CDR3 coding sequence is TGTGCCAGCAGTTACTCGAGGCCCCCCTACGAGCAGTACTTC.